The TCR beta chain under discussion was sequenced for a study of CD8+ T cells in alopecia areata. Extraction of RNA preceded its reverse transcription into cDNA, which served as the sequencing template. Generated by immunoSEQ multiplex PCR, the TCRdb table keeps only in-frame clones and is missing some. The sample carries approximately 140,000 clones, around 87% recorded once. Here the sequenced sample was CD8+ T cells sorted from blood, taken at week 0. This sequence was found in a human donor with alopecia areata.

The CDR3 DNA reads TGCAGCGTTGAAGGGGTGAGGACAGGGGGCTCTTTTTCCTACGAGCAGTACTTC. The encoded protein is CSVEGVRTGGSFSYEQYF. This chain connects TRBV29-1 to TRBJ2-7; the match to TRBD1 covers 11 bases. Germline V lookup: CDR1 SQVTM, CDR2 ANQGSEA. J gave up 1 base and V 1 base, and 12 bases lay outside the gene matches. The CDR3 has 18 amino acids.